The clone carrying this TCR beta chain was found once. Its specificity is unknown. These data originate in a study of cytomegalovirus exposure and HLA in healthy donors. For the study at large: Roughly 85 million unique TCRs from HLA-typed donors made up an early data release. General study findings and limits: The authors listed approximately 160 TCR beta chains as cytomegalovirus-associated. Common viral pathogens seemed to be connected with several of the most significant clusters, according to a later analysis.

The primer mix had 60 Vbeta and 13 Jbeta primers. Data came from immunoSEQ multiplex PCR; TCRdb stores just in-frame clones and leaves some out. The sample has about 120,000 clones, 80% seen once; the top ten hold roughly 9.6%. The CDR3 has 13 amino acids. V was pared by 0 bases and J by 13 bases, with 13 bases between. CDR1 and CDR2 from the germline V gene are SNHLY and FYNNEI. The sample taken for sequencing was PBMCs. The origin of this receptor is a man aged 25-40 years in good health and CMV-seropositive. J is TRBJ2-1 and V is TRBV2, with D possibly being TRBD1 (5 bases). The CDR3 sequence: CASSEAPAGHQFF. The CDR3 DNA follows: TGTGCCAGCAGTGAAGCGCCGGCAGGGCATCAGTTCTTC.